The 24 T cell receptor beta chains listed next were all sequenced from one sample in a study of response to subunit inactivated influenza vaccine. From the RT-PCR reads, TCRdb called clonotypes with MiXCR, one entry per CDR3 protein. The sample has roughly 790,000 distinct CDR3 sequences, approximately 22% seen once. The sequencing here drew on PBMCs from blood, taken less than 6 days after vaccination. Source of these receptors: a man aged 50-60 years who received an inactivated influenza vaccine.

The rearrangement uses TRBV19 and TRBJ1-1; D uncertain. Germline V CDR1 and CDR2: LNHDA, SQIVND (reference sequence). Trimming took 3 bases from V and 1 from J, leaving 9 bases between them. This CDR3 is built from 14 residues. The CDR3 is CASSMRKGNTEAFF. Here the CDR3 DNA reads TGTGCCAGTAGTATGAGGAAAGGGAACACTGAAGCTTTCTTT.

In nucleotides, the CDR3 is TGTGCCAGCAGCCAAGAAGCGGGAACCCTGCAAGAGACCCAGTACTTC. The encoded protein is CASSQEAGTLQETQYF. This chain connects TRBV4-2 to TRBJ2-5; 7 bases map to TRBD2. CDR1 and CDR2 from the germline V gene are LGHNA and YNFKEQ. V shed 0 bases and J 2 bases; nucleotides not matched to a gene: 6. The CDR3 has 16 amino acids.

The chain combines TRBV20-1 with TRBJ2-3, with TRBD1 matching over 8 bases. This CDR3 contains 15 residues. Germline CDR1 and CDR2: DFQATT and SNEGSKA (reference sequence). With 3 bases clipped from V and 1 base from J, the junction kept 6 bases outside the gene matches. In DNA form, the CDR3 reads TGCAGTGCTAGGAAAACAGGGGGAGGCACAGATACGCAGTATTTT. Encoded protein: CSARKTGGGTDTQYF.

This clonotype was recorded at least ten times. The chain links TRBV12-3 or TRBV12-4 to TRBJ2-1; 11 bases are shared with TRBD2. The CDR3 spans 15 residues. Germline trimming cut 7 bases from V and 2 bases from J; bases unmatched to any gene: 4. CDR3 sequence reads: CASTKTSGAYNEQFF. CDR3 sequence (DNA): TGTGCCAGCACCAAGACTAGCGGGGCCTACAATGAGCAGTTCTTC.

The chain employs TRBV10-3 and TRBJ2-7; TRBD1 agrees at 8 bases. The CDR3 sequence is 17 residues long. The V gene's germline CDR1 is ENHRY and CDR2 SYGVKD. V was clipped by 3 bases and J by 0 bases; unmatched bases: 10. As DNA, the CDR3 is TGTGCCATCAGTGAATCTCCGTGGACAGGGAGCTCCTACGAGCAGTACTTC. This sequence encodes CAISESPWTGSSYEQYF.

This clonotype was recorded many times. The chain combines TRBV6-4 with TRBJ2-2; 9 bases line up with TRBD1. With V trimmed by 6 bases and J by 1 base, 3 bases remained unmatched. Germline V gene lookup returns CDR1 MRHNA and CDR2 SNTAGT. The CDR3 is 15 amino acids. The CDR3: CASSEGQGNTGELFF. CDR3 bases: TGTGCCAGCAGCGAGGGACAGGGGAACACCGGGGAGCTGTTTTTT.

This rearrangement joins TRBV20-1 to TRBJ2-3; D possibly corresponds to TRBD2 (6 bases). Germline values: CDR1 DFQATT, CDR2 SNEGSKA (reference sequence). CDR3 size: 20 residues. The germline V and J ends were trimmed by 6 bases and 3 bases, with 34 bases remaining between them. The CDR3 sequence is CSAQGADGPGVSFVTDTQYF. CDR3 DNA sequence: TGCAGTGCCCAGGGAGCCGACGGCCCGGGAGTGTCTTTTGTTACAGATACGCAGTATTTT.

Only a few counts were recorded for this clonotype. The V and J genes are TRBV20-1 and TRBJ2-3; D call uncertain. V was clipped by 0 bases and J by 0 bases, with 16 bases between them. Germline CDR1 and CDR2: DFQATT and SNEGSKA (reference sequence). This CDR3 has 17 amino acids. The CDR3 loop is CSARDSRKVTSTDTQYF. The DNA for the CDR3 is TGCAGTGCTAGAGATTCAAGAAAAGTTACTAGCACAGATACGCAGTATTTT.

CDR3 nucleotide sequence: TGTGCCAGCAGCGCGCGACCGGGACTAATGAATGAGCAGTTCTTC. It codes for CASSARPGLMNEQFF. This chain joins TRBV7-2 and TRBJ2-1, with 7 bases lining up with TRBD2. The CDR3 contains 15 residues. Trimming cost V 5 bases and J 7 bases; bases outside gene matches: 11. Germline V CDR1 and CDR2: SGHTA, FQGNSA.

This clonotype was observed a handful of times. The chain employs TRBV5-1 and TRBJ1-6, with no clear D. Trimming took 0 bases from V and 10 from J, leaving 8 bases between them. CDR3 size: 13 residues. Germline loops: CDR1 SGHRS, CDR2 YFSETQ. CDR3 loop: CASSLEGYSPLHF. The CDR3 coding sequence is TGCGCCAGCAGCTTGGAAGGATACTCACCCCTCCACTTT. Supplemented by reference TRBV5-1 and TRBJ1-6, the full variable domain reads KAGVTQTPRYLIKTRGQQVTLSCSPISGHRSVSWYQQTPGQGLQFLFEYFSETQRNKGNFPGRFSGRQFSNSRSEMNVSTLELGDSALYLCASSLEGYSPLHFGNGTRLTVT.

The table lists this clonotype with a few counts. The rearrangement uses TRBV28 and TRBJ2-3; TRBD2 matches at 9 bases. V dropped 7 bases and J dropped 2; count of bases not matched to a gene: 10. From germline, CDR1 is MDHEN and CDR2 SYDVKM. This CDR3 has 16 amino acids. The CDR3 DNA reads as TGTGCCAGCAAACCTCCCCCGGGACTAGCCACAGATACGCAGTATTTT. It specifies CASKPPPGLATDTQYF.

This clonotype was detected a few times. The chain couples TRBV2 to TRBJ2-2; D is ambiguous. Per germline, CDR1 SNHLY and CDR2 FYNNEI. The CDR3 is made up of 13 amino acids. V was pared by 2 bases and J by 3 bases, with 4 bases between. The CDR3 sequence is CASSERDTGELFF. As DNA, the CDR3 is TGTGCCAGCAGTGAACGGGACACCGGGGAGCTGTTTTTT.

The chain joins TRBV6-2 or TRBV6-3 to TRBJ1-2; D is unclear. Trimming shortened V by 8 bases and J by 0 bases, and 10 bases separated the two germline ends. The germline V gene encodes CDR1 MNHEY and CDR2 SVGEGT. The CDR3 spans 13 residues. The CDR3 nucleotides read TGTGCCAGCCGGGCCCCAGCTAACTATGGCTACACCTTC. Its protein is CASRAPANYGYTF.

This clonotype turned up a few times. The chain combines TRBV4-3 with TRBJ2-1, with 7 positions matching TRBD2. Germline CDR1 is LGHNA and CDR2 is YSLEER. The junction had 8 bases not matched to a gene; V was cut back by 4 bases and J by 8 bases. This CDR3 comprises 14 residues. The CDR3 region has the DNA TGCGCCAGCAGCCTTCGATCAGGGAGGGATGAGCAGTTCTTC. As protein: CASSLRSGRDEQFF.

This rearrangement joins TRBV18 to TRBJ2-1; 12 bases agree with TRBD2. This CDR3 spans 16 amino acids. The V segment lost 2 bases and the J segment 8 bases; nucleotides outside the gene matches: 7. Germline V gene data show CDR1 as KGHSH and CDR2 as LQKENI. As DNA, the CDR3 is TGTGCCAGCTCACCAAGGACTAGCGGGACCGGAGATGAGCAGTTCTTC. Translated: CASSPRTSGTGDEQFF.

This clonotype was seen a handful of times. The chain links TRBV7-9 to TRBJ2-7, with TRBD2 matching 7 bases. This CDR3 has 14 residues. V shed 2 bases and J 2 bases; nucleotides not matched to a gene: 3. Looked up from germline, CDR1 is SEHNR and CDR2 is FQNEAQ (reference sequence). The CDR3 region is CASSLQSGAYEQYF. CDR3 bases: TGTGCCAGCAGCTTACAAAGCGGGGCCTACGAGCAGTACTTC. The whole variable domain, remainder taken from reference TRBV7-9 and TRBJ2-7, is DTGVSQNPRHKITKRGQNVTFRCDPISEHNRLYWYRQTLGQGPEFLTYFQNEAQLEKSRLLSDRFSAERPKGSFSTLEIQRTEQGDSAMYLCASSLQSGAYEQYFGPGTRLTVT.

J is TRBJ1-2 and V is TRBV4-1; D unresolved. CDR3 length: 16 amino acids. Trimming took off 0 bases at V and 3 bases at J, with 14 bases between the two ends. Germline-derived CDR1 and CDR2 are MGHRA and YSYEKL. The DNA for the CDR3 is TGCGCCAGCAGCCAAGATCGGTCCGGGATCCACTATGGCTACACCTTC. Its protein is CASSQDRSGIHYGYTF.

There are a few counts of this clonotype. The V gene is TRBV18, the J gene TRBJ2-3, with TRBD2 matching 12 bases. Germline loops: CDR1 KGHSH, CDR2 LQKENI. V lost 8 bases, J lost 2 bases, and 2 bases stayed unmatched. This CDR3 is built from 14 residues. The CDR3 spells CASRTSGNTDTQYF. CDR3 sequence (DNA): TGTGCCAGCAGGACTAGCGGGAACACAGATACGCAGTATTTT.

This chain uses TRBV11-2 with TRBJ2-1; D call uncertain. The CDR3 runs to 17 residues. In germline, CDR1 is SGHAT, CDR2 FQNNGV. V lost 5 bases, J lost 6 bases, and 23 bases lay in between. The CDR3 DNA follows: TGTGCCAGCAGCCTGGGCCTCATGTCGGATATTATCAATGAGCAGTTCTTC. Amino acid sequence: CASSLGLMSDIINEQFF.

This clonotype was counted a few times. This rearrangement joins TRBV7-9 to TRBJ1-6, with TRBD1 as a possible D gene (6 bases). This CDR3 has 14 amino acids. Germline V gene sequence: CDR1 SEHNR, CDR2 FQNEAQ (reference sequence). The ends were cut back, 2 bases at V and 10 bases at J, with 12 bases in the middle. CDR3 DNA: TGTGCCAGCAGCTTAAACAGGGTGGGATCACCCCTCCACTTT. This translates into CASSLNRVGSPLHF.

In nucleotides, the CDR3 is TGCAGTGCTCGCGTCTGGACCTCCCAAGAGACCCAGTACTTC. Translation: CSARVWTSQETQYF. The genes are TRBV20-1 and TRBJ2-5; D is undetermined. V gave up 5 bases and J gave up 1 base, with 14 bases separating them. The CDR3 covers 14 residues. Germline-derived CDR1 and CDR2 are DFQATT and SNEGSKA (reference sequence).

J is TRBJ1-4 and V is TRBV15, with D possibly TRBD1 on 6 matching bases. V lost 3 bases and J lost 0, with 11 bases in between. This CDR3 contains 16 residues. CDR1 and CDR2 from the germline V gene are LNHNV and YYDKDF (reference sequence). The CDR3 DNA reads TGTGCCACCAGCAGGGACAGAATTGCAACTAATGAAAAACTGTTTTTT. Translating gives CATSRDRIATNEKLFF.

Regarding this clonotype: A much larger clonotype is one base distant, so this may be a read error. The chain combines TRBV7-2 with TRBJ2-3, with 9 bases that match TRBD1. Per the germline V gene, CDR1 is SGHTA and CDR2 is FQGNSA. V trimming: 4 bases; J trimming: 2 bases; junction bases outside the gene matches: 4. The length of the CDR3 is 15 residues. CDR3 region: CASSSGQGNTDTQYF. The CDR3 bases are TGTGCCAGCAGCTCCGGACAGGGGAACACAGATACGCAGTATTTT.

The gene calls are TRBV12-3 or TRBV12-4 and TRBJ1-2; D ambiguous. This CDR3 spans 13 amino acids. With 6 bases removed from V and 7 bases from J, the gap between germline ends came to 15 bases. DNA for the CDR3: TGTGCCAGCAGACTGACGGGTTCGGGTGGCTACACCTTC. It codes for CASRLTGSGGYTF.